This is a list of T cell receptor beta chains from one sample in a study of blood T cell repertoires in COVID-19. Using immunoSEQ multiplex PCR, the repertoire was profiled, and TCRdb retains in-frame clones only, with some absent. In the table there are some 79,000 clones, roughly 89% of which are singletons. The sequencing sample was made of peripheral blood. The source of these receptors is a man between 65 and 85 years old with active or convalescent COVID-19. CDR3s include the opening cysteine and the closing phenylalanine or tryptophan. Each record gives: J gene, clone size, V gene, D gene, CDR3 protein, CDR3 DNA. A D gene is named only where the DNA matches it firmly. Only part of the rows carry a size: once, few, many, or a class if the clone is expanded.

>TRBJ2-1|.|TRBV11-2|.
CASSPRTWGGQGEQFF
TGTGCCAGCAGCCCCAGGACGTGGGGAGGCCAAGGTGAGCAGTTCTTC
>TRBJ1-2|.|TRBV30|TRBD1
CAWNVGTRTGSNYGYTF
TGTGCCTGGAATGTCGGAACCCGGACAGGCTCTAACTATGGCTACACCTTC
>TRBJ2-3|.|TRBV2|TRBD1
CASRHRTGSPDTQYF
TGTGCCAGTCGCCACCGGACAGGGAGTCCAGATACGCAGTATTTT
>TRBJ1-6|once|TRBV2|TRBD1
CASTGQGNSPLHF
TGTGCCAGCACTGGACAGGGAAATTCACCCCTCCACTTT
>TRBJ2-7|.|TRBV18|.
CASSLSETYEQYF
TGTGCCAGCTCACTAAGCGAGACCTACGAGCAGTACTTC
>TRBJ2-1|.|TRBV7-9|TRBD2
CASSPAGTSGSQQFF
TGTGCCAGCAGCCCCGCCGGGACTAGCGGGAGTCAGCAGTTCTTC
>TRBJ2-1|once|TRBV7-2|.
CASSSGGMNEQFF
TGTGCCAGCAGCTCAGGGGGGATGAATGAGCAGTTCTTC
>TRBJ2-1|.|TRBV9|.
CASSVEPRQNNEQFF
TGTGCCAGCAGCGTAGAGCCTCGACAAAACAATGAGCAGTTCTTC
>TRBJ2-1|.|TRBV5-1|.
CASSSQVGEQFF
TGCGCCAGCAGCTCCCAGGTCGGCGAGCAGTTCTTC
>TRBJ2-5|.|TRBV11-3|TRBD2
CASSPGLAGARETQYF
TGTGCCAGCAGCCCCGGACTAGCGGGAGCCAGAGAGACCCAGTACTTC
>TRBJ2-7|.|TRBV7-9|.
CASSLNSPYEQYF
TGTGCCAGCAGCTTAAATAGCCCCTACGAGCAGTACTTC
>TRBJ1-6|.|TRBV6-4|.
CASSERDNSPLHF
TGTGCCAGCAGTGAGAGGGATAATTCACCCCTCCACTTT
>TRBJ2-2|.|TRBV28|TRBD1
CASRPRDRWTGELFF
TGTGCCAGCAGACCTCGGGACAGGTGGACCGGGGAGCTGTTTTTT
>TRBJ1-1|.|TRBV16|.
CASSRLESTEAFF
TGTGCCAGCAGCCGTTTGGAGAGCACTGAAGCTTTCTTT
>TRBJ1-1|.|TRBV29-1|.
CSVVYLFEAFF
TGCAGCGTTGTATACTTATTTGAAGCTTTCTTT
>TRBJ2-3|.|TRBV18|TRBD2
CASSPLGGGTTDTQYF
TGTGCCAGCTCACCACTCGGCGGGGGTACCACAGATACGCAGTATTTT
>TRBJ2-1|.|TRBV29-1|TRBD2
CSFGLGVEQFF
TGCAGCTTCGGACTAGGGGTTGAGCAGTTCTTC